This record covers a single T cell receptor beta chain. Antigen: not known. The assay was immunoSEQ multiplex PCR, and TCRdb's table has in-frame clones only and misses some. The sample holds 76,000 or so clones; over 90% are singletons and the top ten take 6.2%. This record comes from a study of OX40 agonist ivuxolimab in advanced cancers. Study in general: A mean age of roughly 66 years, range roughly 20 to 85, was recorded, and roughly 80% were male.

Germline V lookup: CDR1 SGHRS, CDR2 YFSETQ. The V gene end was trimmed by 1 base and the J gene end by 3 bases; junction bases not matched to a gene: 2. The CDR3 length is 15 residues. Study conclusions and caveats: In general, CD8+ T cells held more expanded clones than CD4+ did, on average.

The rearrangement uses TRBV5-1 and TRBJ2-3; 10 bases match TRBD2. Sequenced material: CD4+ or CD8+ T cells sorted from blood, taken in a trial of the OX40 agonist ivuxolimab. The TCR was taken from an adult with an advanced solid tumor such as melanoma, head and neck, liver or kidney cancer. The CDR3 spells CASSLTSGETDTQYF. The CDR3 DNA is TGCGCCAGCAGCTTGACTAGCGGGGAGACAGATACGCAGTATTTT.